The source of this T cell receptor beta chain is a study of T cell responses to AZD1222 COVID-19 vaccine. The germline V gene has CDR1 KGHDR and CDR2 SFDVKD. The CDR3 runs to 17 residues. Trimming cost V 0 bases and J 2 bases, with 14 bases left between them. Study-level points and caveats: Clonal diversity was possibly underestimated, and white British individuals and females predominated among donors. Recipients of AZD1222 seropositive at baseline numbered only five or six. Samples come after the peak T cell response, not at day 14.

Assay used: immunoSEQ multiplex PCR; TCRdb lists only in-frame clones, some missing. The sample has under 140,000 clones, just under 95% seen once; the top ten hold approximately 2.7%. With regard to this clone: Its antigen is unknown.

Sequencing was performed on peripheral blood, taken 28 days after the second AZD1222 dose. V usage is TRBV24-1 and J usage is TRBJ2-3; D tentatively reads TRBD1 or TRBD2 (6 bases each). This sequence originates from an adult who received the AZD1222 COVID-19 vaccine. The CDR3 sequence is CATSDLGAGGYTDTQYF. The CDR3, as DNA: TGTGCCACCAGTGATTTGGGCGCCGGGGGCTACACAGATACGCAGTATTTT.